These T cell receptor beta chains were read from a single sample in a study of OX40 agonist ivuxolimab in advanced cancers. Clones were read by immunoSEQ multiplex PCR, and TCRdb kept only the in-frame ones, dropping some. Of approximately 61,000 clones listed, about 89% are singletons. The input for sequencing was CD4+ or CD8+ T cells sorted from blood, taken in a trial of the OX40 agonist ivuxolimab. The receptors derive from an adult with an advanced solid tumor such as melanoma, head and neck, liver or kidney cancer. CDR3s include the opening cysteine and the closing phenylalanine or tryptophan. A D gene is named only where the DNA matches it firmly. Size is stated for part of the rows, as once, few or many counts, or as a class when the clone is expanded.

cdr3_aa cdr3_nt v_call clone_size d_call j_call
CASSLDASWGNGSPLHF TGTGCCAGCAGCTTGGACGCCTCGTGGGGAAATGGTTCACCCCTCCACTTT TRBV5-6 . . TRBJ1-6
CASSLKGGGYGYTF TGTGCCAGCAGTTTAAAGGGTGGCGGCTATGGCTACACCTTC TRBV27 . . TRBJ1-2
CASSLSGPETQQYF TGTGCCAGCAGCCTTTCCGGGCCGGAGACGCAACAGTACTTC TRBV6-1 . . TRBJ2-7
CASSEWEGSYEQYF TGCGCCAGCAGTGAGTGGGAAGGATCCTACGAGCAGTACTTC TRBV10-1 . . TRBJ2-7
CASSSTGPSPEQYF TGTGCCAGCAGCTCGACAGGGCCAAGTCCCGAGCAGTACTTC TRBV5-8 . TRBD1 TRBJ2-7
CASSPGREFPGELFF TGTGCCAGCAGCCCTGGTCGGGAGTTCCCCGGGGAGCTGTTTTTT TRBV7-9 . . TRBJ2-2
CASSLRLDEQYF TGCGCCAGCAGCTTGAGGTTGGACGAGCAGTACTTC TRBV5-1 . . TRBJ2-7
CASSIDSQARQPQHF TGTGCCAGTAGTATAGATTCCCAGGCCCGACAGCCCCAGCATTTT TRBV19 few . TRBJ1-5
CASSVTGELFF TGTGCCAGCAGTGTCACCGGGGAGCTGTTTTTT TRBV28 . . TRBJ2-2
CAISKTGQGANQPQHF TGTGCCATCAGTAAAACCGGACAGGGGGCAAATCAGCCCCAGCATTTT TRBV10-3 . TRBD1 TRBJ1-5
CASSGNRDEDYGYTF TGCGCCAGCAGCGGAAACAGGGATGAAGACTATGGCTACACCTTC TRBV4-1 . . TRBJ1-2
CASSPSGTGDGYTF TGTGCCAGCAGTCCCTCCGGGACAGGGGACGGCTACACCTTC TRBV6-5 . TRBD1 TRBJ1-2
CASSARAHPSYTF TGTGCCAGCAGTGCCCGAGCCCACCCGAGCTACACCTTC TRBV6-1 . . TRBJ1-2
CASSKLTGGGKEYF TGTGCCAGCAGCAAATTGACAGGGGGTGGGAAGGAGTACTTC TRBV21-1 . . TRBJ2-4
CASSRTTGGLDGYTF TGTGCCAGCAGCCGTACCACAGGGGGCTTGGATGGCTACACCTTC TRBV14 . TRBD1 TRBJ1-2
CASTLNRDRGEKLFF TGTGCCAGCACTCTCAACCGGGACAGGGGAGAAAAACTGTTTTTT TRBV28 . TRBD1 TRBJ1-4
CASSLRGGTGELFF TGTGCCAGCAGCTTAAGGGGTGGGACCGGGGAGCTGTTTTTT TRBV7-2 . . TRBJ2-2
CASSLTGGDTEAFF TGTGCCAGCAGTTTAACAGGGGGGGACACTGAAGCTTTCTTT TRBV28 . TRBD1 TRBJ1-1
CASSLGASGGEVGTDTQYF TGTGCCAGCTCCCTCGGGGCTAGCGGGGGGGAGGTCGGCACAGATACGCAGTATTTT TRBV27 . TRBD2 TRBJ2-3
CASSLTGNTEAFF TGTGCCAGCAGCCTTACAGGAAACACTGAAGCTTTCTTT TRBV9 . . TRBJ1-1
CASSPDRERGTEAFF TGTGCCAGCTCACCTGACAGGGAAAGAGGCACTGAAGCTTTCTTT TRBV18 once TRBD1 TRBJ1-1
CASSEYFRVEEADTQYF TGTGCCAGCAGTGAATATTTCAGGGTCGAGGAGGCAGATACGCAGTATTTT TRBV25-1 . . TRBJ2-3
CAWSNTGELFF TGTGCCTGGAGTAACACCGGGGAGCTGTTTTTT TRBV30 . . TRBJ2-2
CASSPGNYGYTF TGTGCCAGCAGCCCGGGTAACTATGGCTACACCTTC TRBV11-2 few . TRBJ1-2
CASSYWGGNEQFF TGTGCCAGCAGTTACTGGGGGGGAAATGAGCAGTTCTTC TRBV13 . TRBD2 TRBJ2-1
CASSYGGGLTGELFF TGTGCCAGCAGTTACGGGGGGGGCCTCACCGGGGAGCTGTTTTTT TRBV6-5 . . TRBJ2-2
CASSLTTVGEQYF TGTGCCAGCAGCTTAACGACAGTTGGCGAGCAGTACTTC TRBV11-2 . . TRBJ2-7
CASSPGPSYEQYF TGTGCCAGTAGTCCCGGGCCCTCCTACGAGCAGTACTTC TRBV19 few . TRBJ2-7
CASSPDRDRATDGYTF TGCGCCAGCAGCCCCGACCGGGACAGGGCGACGGATGGCTACACCTTC TRBV5-1 . TRBD1 TRBJ1-2
CASSTGGSYNEQFF TGTGCCAGCAGTACAGGGGGATCTTACAATGAGCAGTTCTTC TRBV6-5 . TRBD1 TRBJ2-1
CASSWGVNTEAFF TGTGCCAGTAGCTGGGGGGTGAACACTGAAGCTTTCTTT TRBV19 . . TRBJ1-1
CASSGGLFRGEQFF TGTGCCAGCAGCGGAGGACTTTTCAGGGGTGAGCAGTTCTTC TRBV14 . . TRBJ2-1
CASSHTVVASETQYF TGTGCCAGCAGCCACACGGTTGTAGCATCGGAGACCCAGTACTTC TRBV7-6 . . TRBJ2-5
CAGYRAGDVVDTQYF TGTGCCGGTTACCGGGCAGGGGATGTTGTAGATACGCAGTATTTT TRBV7-2 . . TRBJ2-3
CASSLALGPGDTQYF TGTGCCAGCAGCTTAGCGCTTGGGCCGGGCGATACGCAGTATTTT TRBV7-6 . . TRBJ2-3
CSVGDRDTEAFF TGCAGCGTTGGGGACAGGGACACTGAAGCTTTCTTT TRBV29-1 . TRBD1 TRBJ1-1
CASSRGGDLYEQYF TGTGCCAGTAGTCGCGGCGGGGACCTCTACGAGCAGTACTTC TRBV19 . . TRBJ2-7
CASSLGDRAVQPQHF TGTGCCAGCAGCTTAGGCGACAGGGCAGTTCAGCCCCAGCATTTT TRBV11-3 . TRBD1 TRBJ1-5
CASSGRGTTDTQYF TGTGCCAGCAGTGGGCGGGGCACCACAGATACGCAGTATTTT TRBV2 . . TRBJ2-3
CASSRTQLGGRASEAFF TGCGCCAGCAGCCGAACTCAATTGGGGGGGCGAGCTTCCGAAGCTTTCTTT TRBV4-1 . . TRBJ1-1
CASSLGQGFRTEAFF TGTGCCAGCAGTCTGGGACAGGGGTTTCGGACTGAAGCTTTCTTT TRBV27 . TRBD1 TRBJ1-1
CASSHRGTTEAFF TGCGCCAGCAGTCACAGGGGGACCACTGAAGCTTTCTTT TRBV4-1 . TRBD1 TRBJ1-1
CASSIVHGELFF TGTGCCAGTAGTATAGTGCACGGGGAGCTGTTTTTT TRBV19 few . TRBJ2-2
CAGDSGDQETQYF TGTGCCGGGGATAGCGGAGACCAAGAGACCCAGTACTTC TRBV2 once . TRBJ2-5
CASSYGASTDTQYF TGTGCCAGCAGTTACGGGGCTAGCACAGATACGCAGTATTTT TRBV6-5 . . TRBJ2-3
CASRDRASYEQYF TGTGCCAGCAGGGACAGGGCGTCCTACGAGCAGTACTTC TRBV27 . TRBD1 TRBJ2-7
CASRGGTSGVGEQFF TGTGCCAGCAGGGGCGGGACTAGCGGGGTTGGTGAGCAGTTCTTC TRBV6-5 . TRBD2 TRBJ2-1
CASSLEGPGLADTGELFF TGTGCCAGCAGCTTGGAGGGCCCGGGACTAGCGGATACCGGGGAGCTGTTTTTT TRBV5-6 . TRBD2 TRBJ2-2
CASSELLGGLLNTEAFF TGTGCCAGCAGCGAGTTGCTAGGGGGTTTGTTGAACACTGAAGCTTTCTTT TRBV14 medium-sized . TRBJ1-1
CASSLELGFWYEQYF TGTGCCAGCAGCTTGGAGCTGGGGTTTTGGTACGAGCAGTACTTC TRBV5-5 . . TRBJ2-7
CASSATSGGVDTQYF TGTGCCAGCAGCGCGACTAGCGGGGGGGTAGATACGCAGTATTTT TRBV9 . TRBD2 TRBJ2-3
CASSQGTSGGYEQYF TGTGCCAGCAGCCAAGGGACTAGCGGGGGTTACGAGCAGTACTTC TRBV4-2 . TRBD2 TRBJ2-7
CASSLGAGGILNEQFF TGTGCCAGCAGCTTGGGAGCGGGCGGCATCCTAAATGAGCAGTTCTTC TRBV7-6 . . TRBJ2-1